These 18 T cell receptor beta chains originate from one sample sequenced in a study of T cell responses to AZD1222 COVID-19 vaccine listed by TCRdb under 2021. Read against the paper, the sample's time point label means: baseline before first vaccination. In the paper's terms, the treatment or condition label means: meningococcal conjugate vaccine given as trial control. Preparation of the library involved the immunoSEQ multiplex PCR assay. TCRdb stores this immuneACCESS table with in-frame sequences only. Part of the clones is absent; in the studies checked, under half of the shortfall reflects unresolved V genes, and no reason is known for the rest. The sample includes 140,000 to 150,000 clones, with 80% to 85% observed a single time. The top ten clonotypes cover roughly 4.3% of the sample. Material: peripheral blood, obtained on day 0 of MenACWY control vaccination. The receptor source for this set is an adult in good health.

This clone was counted between two and nine times. The same CDR3 also results from other DNA sequences found in this sample. CDR3 sequence reads: CASSRQSTDTQYF. DNA of the CDR3: TGTGCCAGCAGCAGACAGAGCACAGATACGCAGTATTTT. The V call is TRBV3-1 (or the pseudogene TRBV3-2), the J call TRBJ2-3; perhaps TRBD1 as D (5 bases). In germline, CDR1 is LGHDT, CDR2 YNNKEL (reference sequence). V shed 5 bases and J shed 0 bases, with 6 bases lying between them. The CDR3 contains 13 residues.

The rearrangement joins TRBV6-5 to TRBJ1-1; weak D call: TRBD1 (6 bases). The CDR3 covers 14 residues. Deletions cut 6 bases from V and 0 bases from J, with 11 bases between. Germline values: CDR1 MNHEY, CDR2 SVGAGI. CDR3 in amino acids: CASSRTEMNTEAFF. The DNA for the CDR3 is TGTGCCAGCAGCCGGACAGAAATGAACACTGAAGCTTTCTTT.

The gene calls are TRBV18 and TRBJ2-7; D is possibly TRBD2 (5 bases). The CDR3 totals 14 residues. V lost 0 bases and J 2 bases, leaving 8 bases between the germline ends. Germline V CDR1 and CDR2: KGHSH, LQKENI. The CDR3 DNA reads as TGTGCCAGCTCACCACCGGGGAGAACCTACGAGCAGTACGTC. Translating it yields CASSPPGRTYEQYV.

This chain connects TRBV9 to TRBJ2-1; possibly TRBD2 for D (5 bases). The CDR3 runs 15 residues. Germline V gene sequence: CDR1 SGDLS, CDR2 YYNGEE. Trimming removed 0 bases at V and 0 bases at J, with 7 bases between. The CDR3 sequence is CASSVAAGSYNEQFF. As DNA, the CDR3 is TGTGCCAGCAGCGTAGCTGCGGGCTCCTACAATGAGCAGTTCTTC.

The chain combines TRBV7-6 with TRBJ2-2; D unclear. V gave up 0 bases and J gave up 7 bases, with 12 bases separating them. CDR3 size: 15 residues. Germline V gene sequence: CDR1 SGHVS, CDR2 FNYEAQ. This CDR3 is CASSLAPPPGGELFF. Written as DNA, the CDR3 is TGTGCCAGCAGCTTAGCTCCCCCCCCTGGCGGGGAGCTGTTTTTT.

The V call is TRBV10-3, the J call TRBJ2-3; the D is unclear. CDR3 length: 13 amino acids. Trimming removed 0 bases at V and 13 bases at J, with 14 bases between. CDR1 and CDR2 from the germline V gene are ENHRY and SYGVKD. CDR3 sequence: CAISESTWGRKYF. In DNA form, the CDR3 reads TGTGCCATCAGTGAGTCGACCTGGGGTCGGAAGTATTTT.

The chain joins TRBV18 to TRBJ1-6; possible D gene TRBD1, 6 bases. Germline V CDR1 and CDR2: KGHSH, LQKENI. This CDR3 has 17 residues. V shed 5 bases and J shed 8 bases, with 22 bases lying between them. CDR3 DNA: TGTGCCAGCTCATACAGGGTGGAGGCTGCGGCTGATTCACCCCTCCACTTT. The encoded protein is CASSYRVEAAADSPLHF.

This sequence joins TRBV13 and TRBJ1-3; 9 nucleotides align to TRBD1. CDR3 length: 20 residues. Germline trimming cut 4 bases from V and 0 bases from J; bases unmatched to any gene: 16. CDR1 is PRHDT, CDR2 FYEKMQ, per germline (reference sequence). The DNA of the CDR3 is TGTGCCAGCAGCTACTTACGGACAGGGGTCCGAAGTCTCTCTGGAAACACCATATATTTT. Translated, it gives CASSYLRTGVRSLSGNTIYF.

The CDR3 bases are TGTGCCAGCCGAACTTCAGGGGTATCGAACACCGGGGAGCTGTTTTTT. Translating gives CASRTSGVSNTGELFF. V usage is TRBV3-1 (or the pseudogene TRBV3-2) and J usage is TRBJ2-2, with D possibly matching TRBD1 (6 bases). The CDR3 runs to 16 residues. The germline gives CDR1 LGHDT, CDR2 YNNKEL (reference sequence). V lost 8 bases to trimming and J lost 0 bases, with 16 bases between them.

The V gene is TRBV18, the J gene TRBJ1-2; 8 positions agree with TRBD1. The CDR3 contains 13 residues. Per germline, CDR1 KGHSH and CDR2 LQKENI. V shed 6 bases and J 3 bases; nucleotides not matched to a gene: 3. The CDR3 sequence is CASSQGQDYGYTF. CDR3 nucleotide sequence: TGTGCCAGCTCCCAGGGACAGGACTATGGCTACACCTTC.

V gene TRBV29-1 combines with J gene TRBJ2-5; D remains unclear. Germline CDR1 and CDR2: SQVTM and ANQGSEA. This CDR3 contains 16 residues. Trimming removed 1 base from V and 3 bases from J, with 18 bases in between. CDR3 sequence: CSVEVLEVGSEETQYF. The CDR3 DNA reads as TGCAGCGTTGAAGTGCTAGAGGTCGGCTCTGAAGAGACCCAGTACTTC.

The DNA for the CDR3 is TGTGCCAGCAGTCGAGTGGGAAATGGCTACACCTTC. This codes for CASSRVGNGYTF. The chain combines TRBV12-3 or TRBV12-4 with TRBJ1-2, with D hard to call. The V end lost 5 bases, the J end lost 6 bases, and 10 bases lay between the germline ends. The CDR3 runs to 12 residues.

This clone was seen just once. The chain employs TRBV5-1 and TRBJ2-5, with TRBD2 matching 8 bases. Germline CDR1 reads SGHRS; CDR2 reads YFSETQ. J gave up 5 bases and V 0 bases, and 9 bases lay outside the gene matches. The CDR3 runs 16 residues. CDR3 DNA sequence: TGCGCCAGCAGCTTGGAGGGCGGCGGGGGGACGGAGACCCAGTACTTC. Translation gives CASSLEGGGGTETQYF.

The chain employs TRBV14 and TRBJ1-1, with D perhaps TRBD1 (5 bases). Germline assignment: CDR1 SGHDN and CDR2 FVKESK. V was trimmed by 5 bases and J by 9 bases, leaving 22 bases between them. This CDR3 has 15 amino acids. This chain's CDR3 is CASSFSRRGADKAFF. CDR3 coding DNA: TGTGCCAGCAGCTTCTCCAGGAGAGGGGCAGATAAAGCTTTCTTT.

The chain employs TRBV12-3 or TRBV12-4 and TRBJ2-1; unclear D gene. The CDR3 totals 12 residues. Trimming shortened V by 8 bases and J by 6 bases, and 11 bases separated the two germline ends. The CDR3 region has the DNA TGTGCCAGCTCTCCCCGGTCCAATGAGCAGTTCTTC. Translation gives CASSPRSNEQFF.

The chain combines TRBV7-9 with TRBJ1-6; 7 positions match TRBD1. V lost 4 bases and J lost 6; bases outside the gene matches: 3. Germline-derived CDR1 and CDR2 are SEHNR and FQNEAQ (reference sequence). The CDR3 sequence is 14 residues long. The CDR3: CASSSGTVNSPLHF. CDR3 DNA: TGTGCCAGCAGCTCCGGGACAGTTAATTCACCCCTCCACTTT.

Only a few counts were recorded for this clone. The CDR3 nucleotides are TGTGCCAGCAGTTACCCCCGGGCAGGGGCCACCATCCATCAGCCCCAGCATTTT. Its protein product is CASSYPRAGATIHQPQHF. The gene calls are TRBV6-2 or TRBV6-3 and TRBJ1-5, with D perhaps matching TRBD1 (6 bases). This CDR3 spans 18 amino acids. Trimming took off 2 bases at V and 5 bases at J, with 22 bases between the two ends. CDR1 is MNHEY and CDR2 is SVGEGT in the germline V gene.

The CDR3 coding sequence is TGTGCCAGCAGTTTATCCTTCGGGGGTGCAGTGAACACTGAAGCTTTCTTT. Protein sequence: CASSLSFGGAVNTEAFF. The chain employs TRBV28 and TRBJ1-1; perhaps TRBD1 as D (5 bases). V was trimmed by 1 base and J by 0 bases, leaving 15 bases between them. The length of the CDR3 is 17 residues. Per germline, CDR1 MDHEN and CDR2 SYDVKM.